Listed here is a single T cell receptor (beta chain). Its ends do not fully match the called genes, so a read error is possible. Starting material for RNA and DNA co-extraction consisted of roughly 18-34 mg of unsorted bulk tissue. The CDR3 is 19 residues long. Per the germline V gene, CDR1 is MDHEN and CDR2 is SYDVKM. This specimen comes from a study of tumor-infiltrating lymphocytes in primary liver carcinoma. Total RNA amounting to 500 ng was the source from which TCR beta cDNA was made with a constant-region primer. Libraries covering TCR beta were generated through three nested multiplex PCR rounds (using a slightly modified ARM-PCR). TRBV1-TRBV30 forward primers and a C-beta reverse primer were used in the first two PCR rounds, which each ran for about 11 cycles. TCRdb re-analysed the multiplex PCR reads in MiXCR, keeping a single row per CDR3 protein. The data contain around 79,000 distinct CDR3 sequences, 69% of them singletons.

This TCR came from a man in his forties or fifties with primary liver carcinoma and hepatitis B virus infection. Sequenced sample: tumor-adjacent normal liver tissue. J is TRBJ2-3 and V is TRBV28; TRBD2 aligns across 9 bases. CDR3 bases: TGTGCCAGCAGTTTGGAGCTGAGACTAGCGGTTTTTAGCATAGATACGCAGTATTTT. Translation: CASSLELRLAVFSIDTQYF.